These 4 T cell receptor beta chains originate from one sample sequenced in a study of T-cell memory formation after mild COVID-19. MiXCR, run by TCRdb on the 5' RACE reads, gives a single entry per CDR3 protein. Among roughly 200,000 distinct CDR3 sequences listed, around 21% were seen once. The sequenced sample was PBMCs or a T cell subset sorted from them (not recorded which). The receptor source for this set is an adult woman who had mild COVID-19 (a few samples of this study predate the infection). Cell type and time point are not known.

The rearrangement uses TRBV5-6 and TRBJ1-1; D is undetermined. The V gene's germline CDR1 is SGHDT and CDR2 YYEEEE. This CDR3 comprises 15 residues. The V and J ends lost 2 bases and 0 bases respectively, with 11 bases between them. The CDR3 loop is CASSLGNIMNTEAFF. The DNA of the CDR3 is TGTGCCAGCAGCTTAGGGAATATTATGAACACTGAAGCTTTCTTT.

This clonotype has a handful of counts. The CDR3 sequence: CASRLPYNEQFF. In nucleotides, the CDR3 is TGTGCCAGCAGGTTACCCTACAATGAGCAGTTCTTC. This chain uses TRBV6-1 with TRBJ2-1; no clear D gene. CDR3 size: 12 residues. From germline, CDR1 is MNHNS and CDR2 SASEGT. V was pared by 6 bases and J by 2 bases, with 5 bases between.

In its sample, this clonotype was seen a few times. This chain joins TRBV12-3 or TRBV12-4 and TRBJ2-7; D gene unclear. Trimming left V 4 bases short and J 2 bases short, with 6 bases between. This CDR3 spans 12 amino acids. The CDR3, as DNA: TGTGCCAGCAGTTACTCGACCTACGAGCAGTACTTC. Protein product: CASSYSTYEQYF.

This clonotype was counted only a few times. The chain couples TRBV2 to TRBJ2-3; 8 bases align to TRBD2. Looked up from germline, CDR1 is SNHLY and CDR2 is FYNNEI. There are 16 residues in the CDR3. After removal of 6 bases from V and 2 bases from J, the junction contained 10 bases not matched to a gene. The chain's CDR3 is CASRGEERETTDTQYF. The CDR3 bases are TGTGCCAGCAGGGGCGAGGAGCGGGAGACCACAGATACGCAGTATTTT.